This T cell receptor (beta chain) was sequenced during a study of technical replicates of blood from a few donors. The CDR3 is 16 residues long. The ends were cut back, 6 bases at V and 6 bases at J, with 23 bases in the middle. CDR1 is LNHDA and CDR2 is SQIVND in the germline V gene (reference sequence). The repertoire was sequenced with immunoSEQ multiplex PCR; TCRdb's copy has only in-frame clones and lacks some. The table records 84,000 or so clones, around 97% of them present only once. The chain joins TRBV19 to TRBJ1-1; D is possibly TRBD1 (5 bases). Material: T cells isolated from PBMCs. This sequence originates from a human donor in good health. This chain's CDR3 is CASRAKITVGAAEAFF. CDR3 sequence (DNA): TGTGCCAGTAGAGCTAAAATTACCGTAGGGGCCGCTGAAGCTTTCTTT.